The text below deals with one T cell receptor beta chain. These data come from a study of cytomegalovirus exposure and HLA in healthy donors. The PCR ran on 60 Vbeta and 13 Jbeta primers. Using immunoSEQ multiplex PCR, the repertoire was profiled, and TCRdb retains in-frame clones only, with some absent. The repertoire holds around 110,000 clones, with 73% as singletons. With V trimmed by 3 bases and J by 5 bases, 3 bases remained unmatched. The CDR3 loop spans 15 amino acids. Looked up from germline, CDR1 is MDHEN and CDR2 is SYDVKM. The sequenced sample was PBMCs. The receptor's source is a man aged 25 to 45 in good health and CMV-seronegative. The rearrangement uses TRBV28 and TRBJ1-4; 10 bases map to TRBD1. CDR3 protein: CASSFRTGGNEKLFF. CDR3 bases: TGTGCCAGCAGTTTCAGGACAGGGGGGAATGAAAAACTGTTTTTT.